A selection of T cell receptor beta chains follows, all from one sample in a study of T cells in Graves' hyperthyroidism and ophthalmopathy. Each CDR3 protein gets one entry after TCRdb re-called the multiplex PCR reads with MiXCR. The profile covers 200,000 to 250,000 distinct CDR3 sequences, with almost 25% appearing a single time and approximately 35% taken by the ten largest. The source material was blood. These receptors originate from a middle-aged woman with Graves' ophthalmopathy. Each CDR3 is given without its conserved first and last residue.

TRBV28 ASSRGQGTEAF
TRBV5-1 ASTPGQGYQETQY
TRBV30 AWSRGGQTGNQETQY
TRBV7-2 ASSLAYRDRGPATYEQY
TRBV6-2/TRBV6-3 ASSPGWAGAGGMHTEAF
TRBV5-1 ASSPSPNYGYT
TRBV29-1 SVDGQGDYEQY
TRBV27 ASSFVRGRDTEAF
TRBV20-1 SARDPRRELEQY
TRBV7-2 ASRAGANVLT
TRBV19 ASSMGRENEKLF
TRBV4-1 ASSHTDRGGDEQY
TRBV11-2 ASSAGTTTEAF
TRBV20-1 SARKGTGGAETQY
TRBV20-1 SASTGLSSGNTIY
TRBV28 ASRAETEQAF
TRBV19 ASSIDDRGDQPQH
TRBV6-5 ASSYPQEGRSSYEQY
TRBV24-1 ATSKGLGQETQY
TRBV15 ATSRDRTGYYGYT